This TCR beta chain was sequenced in a study of T cells in Graves' hyperthyroidism and ophthalmopathy. This clonotype was counted many times. CDR3 length: 16 residues. V trimming: 3 bases; J trimming: 3 bases; junction bases outside the gene matches: 7. It was uncontrolled infection, other autoimmune disease, pregnancy or lactation that excluded patients. Diagnosing involved the use of clinical symptoms, serum thyroxine and TRAb, thyroid ultrasound and orbital computed tomography. Using RNA transcripts as the source, TCR beta CDR3 regions were amplified. First-round RT-PCR with HTBI primers amplified the TCR CDR3 region. Via MiXCR, TCRdb re-called the multiplex PCR reads, giving one row per CDR3 protein. The sample lists roughly 330,000 distinct CDR3 sequences, 15% to 20% occurring once.

The gene calls are TRBV12-3 or TRBV12-4 and TRBJ2-1; 8 bases agree with TRBD2. Sequenced material: blood. The TCR sequence derives from a man aged 30 to 39 with Graves' hyperthyroidism. The CDR3 DNA reads TGTGCCAGCAGTTTCACGGGGGGGCCTAGCTACAATGAGCAGTTCTTC. It yields the protein CASSFTGGPSYNEQFF.